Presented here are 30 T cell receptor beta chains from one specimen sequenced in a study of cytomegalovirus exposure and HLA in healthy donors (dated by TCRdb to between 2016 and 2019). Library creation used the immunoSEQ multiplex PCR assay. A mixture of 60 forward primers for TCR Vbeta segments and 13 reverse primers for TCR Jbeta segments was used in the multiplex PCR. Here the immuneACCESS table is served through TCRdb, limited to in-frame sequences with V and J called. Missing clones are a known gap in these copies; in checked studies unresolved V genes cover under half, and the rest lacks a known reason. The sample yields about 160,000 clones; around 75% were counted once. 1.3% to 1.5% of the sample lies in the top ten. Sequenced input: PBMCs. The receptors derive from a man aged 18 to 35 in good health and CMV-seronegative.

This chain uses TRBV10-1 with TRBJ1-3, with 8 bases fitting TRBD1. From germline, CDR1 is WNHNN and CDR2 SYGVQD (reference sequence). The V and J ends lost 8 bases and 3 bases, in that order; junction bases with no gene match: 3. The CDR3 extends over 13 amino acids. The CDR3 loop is CASGDRGGNTIYF. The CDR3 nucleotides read TGCGCCAGCGGAGACAGGGGTGGAAACACCATATATTTT.

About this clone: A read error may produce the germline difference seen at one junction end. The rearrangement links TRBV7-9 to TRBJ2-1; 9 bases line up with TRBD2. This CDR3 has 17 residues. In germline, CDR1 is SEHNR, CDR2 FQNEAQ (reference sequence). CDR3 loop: CSSSVPPGREGPNEQFF. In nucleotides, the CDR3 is TGTTCCAGCAGCGTGCCTCCGGGGCGGGAGGGCCCCAATGAGCAGTTCTTC.

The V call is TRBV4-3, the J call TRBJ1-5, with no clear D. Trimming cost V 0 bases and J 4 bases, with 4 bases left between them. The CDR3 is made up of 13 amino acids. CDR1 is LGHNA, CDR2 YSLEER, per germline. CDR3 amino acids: CASSQDRNQPQHF. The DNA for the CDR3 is TGCGCCAGCAGCCAAGATCGTAATCAGCCCCAGCATTTT.

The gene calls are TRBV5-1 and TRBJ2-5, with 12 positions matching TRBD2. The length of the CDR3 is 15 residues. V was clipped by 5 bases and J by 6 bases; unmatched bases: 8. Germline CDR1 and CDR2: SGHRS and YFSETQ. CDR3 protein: CASSTSGGFEKTQYF. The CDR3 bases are TGCGCCAGCAGTACTAGCGGGGGGTTTGAGAAGACCCAGTACTTC.

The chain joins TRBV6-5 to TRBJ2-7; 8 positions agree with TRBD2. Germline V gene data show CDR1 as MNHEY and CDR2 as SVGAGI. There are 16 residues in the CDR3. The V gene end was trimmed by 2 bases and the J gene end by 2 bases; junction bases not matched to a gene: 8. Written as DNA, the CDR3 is TGTGCCAGCAGTTACCCAAGCGGGAGCTCTACCTACGAGCAGTACTTC. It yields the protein CASSYPSGSSTYEQYF.

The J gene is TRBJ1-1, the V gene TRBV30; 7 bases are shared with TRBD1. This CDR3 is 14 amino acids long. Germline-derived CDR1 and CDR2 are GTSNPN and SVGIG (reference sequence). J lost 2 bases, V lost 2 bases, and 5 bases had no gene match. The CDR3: CAWSLGQINTEAFF. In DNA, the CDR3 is TGTGCCTGGAGTTTGGGACAGATTAACACTGAAGCTTTCTTT.

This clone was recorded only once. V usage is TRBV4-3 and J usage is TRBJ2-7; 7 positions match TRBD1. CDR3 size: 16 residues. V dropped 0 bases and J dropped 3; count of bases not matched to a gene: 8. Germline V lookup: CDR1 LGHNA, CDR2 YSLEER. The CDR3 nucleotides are TGCGCCAGCAGCCAAGATCACGGGACAGTAGGCTACGAGCAGTACTTC. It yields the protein CASSQDHGTVGYEQYF.

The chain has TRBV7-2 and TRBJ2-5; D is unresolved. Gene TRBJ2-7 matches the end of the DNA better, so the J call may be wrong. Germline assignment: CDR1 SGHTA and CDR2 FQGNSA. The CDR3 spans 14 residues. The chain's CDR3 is CASSLGGVSYEQYF. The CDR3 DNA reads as TGTGCCAGCAGCTTAGGAGGCGTCTCCTACGAGCAGTACTTC.

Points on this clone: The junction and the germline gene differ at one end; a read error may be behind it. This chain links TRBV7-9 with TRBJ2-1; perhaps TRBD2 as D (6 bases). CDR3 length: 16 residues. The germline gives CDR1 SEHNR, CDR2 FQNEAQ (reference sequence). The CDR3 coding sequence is TGTTCCAGCAGCCCGCACGGGGTAGCGGCCTACAATGAGCAGTTCTTC. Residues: CSSSPHGVAAYNEQFF. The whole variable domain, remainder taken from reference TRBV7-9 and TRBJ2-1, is DTGVSQNPRHKITKRGQNVTFRCDPISEHNRLYWYRQTLGQGPEFLTYFQNEAQLEKSRLLSDRFSAERPKGSFSTLEIQRTEQGDSAMYLCSSSPHGVAAYNEQFFGPGTRLTVL.

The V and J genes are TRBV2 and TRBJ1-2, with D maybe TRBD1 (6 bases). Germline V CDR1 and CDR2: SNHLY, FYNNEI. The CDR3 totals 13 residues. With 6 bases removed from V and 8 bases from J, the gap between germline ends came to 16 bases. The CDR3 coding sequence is TGTGCCAGCAGCGAGAGGACAGCCGTAGGCTACACCTTC. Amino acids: CASSERTAVGYTF.

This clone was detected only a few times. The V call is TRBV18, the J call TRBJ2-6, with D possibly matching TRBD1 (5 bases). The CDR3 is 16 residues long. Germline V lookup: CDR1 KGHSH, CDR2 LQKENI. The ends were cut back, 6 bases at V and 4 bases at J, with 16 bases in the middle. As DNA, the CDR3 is TGTGCCAGCTCGGGTATAACAGGTTCAGGGGCCAACGTCCTGACTTTC. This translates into CASSGITGSGANVLTF.

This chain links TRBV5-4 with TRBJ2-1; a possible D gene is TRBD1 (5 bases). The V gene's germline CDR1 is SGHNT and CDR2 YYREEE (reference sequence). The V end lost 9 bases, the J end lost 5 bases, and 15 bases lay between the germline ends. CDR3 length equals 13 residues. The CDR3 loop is CATTQGVNNEQFF. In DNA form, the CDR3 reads TGTGCCACAACCCAGGGTGTAAACAATGAGCAGTTCTTC.

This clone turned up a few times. The CDR3 sequence: CASSLLAGDTQYF. CDR3 DNA sequence: TGTGCCAGCAGCTTGCTAGCGGGAGATACGCAGTATTTT. This chain connects TRBV5-4 to TRBJ2-3, with 8 bases matching TRBD2. The CDR3 length is 13 residues. V shed 1 base, J shed 5 bases, and the junction held 0 bases outside the gene matches. CDR1 and CDR2 (germline): SGHNT, YYREEE (reference sequence).

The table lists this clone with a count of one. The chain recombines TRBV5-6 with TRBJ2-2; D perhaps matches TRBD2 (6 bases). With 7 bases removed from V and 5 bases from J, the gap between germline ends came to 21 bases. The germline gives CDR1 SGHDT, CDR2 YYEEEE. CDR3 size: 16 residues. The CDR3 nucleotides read TGTGCCAGCGAGGATCGTGACGGCGGAGGGACCGGGGAGCTGTTTTTT. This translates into CASEDRDGGGTGELFF.

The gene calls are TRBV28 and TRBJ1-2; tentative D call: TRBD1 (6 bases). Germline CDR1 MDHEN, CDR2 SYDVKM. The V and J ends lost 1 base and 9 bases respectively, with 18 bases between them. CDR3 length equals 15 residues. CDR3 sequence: CASSLSQGSGDRYTF. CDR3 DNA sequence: TGTGCCAGCAGTTTATCCCAGGGGTCCGGCGATCGCTACACCTTC.

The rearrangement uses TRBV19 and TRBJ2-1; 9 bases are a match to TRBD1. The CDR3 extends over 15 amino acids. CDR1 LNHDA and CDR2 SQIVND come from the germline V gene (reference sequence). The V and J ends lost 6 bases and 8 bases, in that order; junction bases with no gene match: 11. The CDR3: CASSENRGQGDEQFF. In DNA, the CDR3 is TGTGCCAGTAGCGAAAACAGGGGGCAGGGGGATGAGCAGTTCTTC.

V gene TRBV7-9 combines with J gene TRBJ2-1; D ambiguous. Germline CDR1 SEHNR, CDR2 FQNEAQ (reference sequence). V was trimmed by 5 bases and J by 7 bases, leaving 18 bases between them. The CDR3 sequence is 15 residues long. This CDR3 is CASSRVTLSGNEQFF. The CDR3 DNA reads TGTGCCAGCAGCCGGGTTACCCTTTCGGGTAATGAGCAGTTCTTC.

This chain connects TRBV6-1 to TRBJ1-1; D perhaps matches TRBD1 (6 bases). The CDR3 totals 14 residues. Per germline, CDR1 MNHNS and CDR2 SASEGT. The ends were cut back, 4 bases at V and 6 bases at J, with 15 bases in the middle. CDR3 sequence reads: CASSAGGRSAEAFF. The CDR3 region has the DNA TGTGCCAGCAGTGCCGGGGGGCGAAGCGCTGAAGCTTTCTTT.

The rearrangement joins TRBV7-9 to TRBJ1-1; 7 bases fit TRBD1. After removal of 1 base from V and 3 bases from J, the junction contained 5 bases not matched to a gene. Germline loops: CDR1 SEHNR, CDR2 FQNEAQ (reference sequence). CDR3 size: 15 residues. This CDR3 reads CASSLGQGGHTEAFF. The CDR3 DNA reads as TGTGCCAGCAGCTTAGGACAGGGAGGTCACACTGAAGCTTTCTTT.

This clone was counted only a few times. The CDR3 region is CASTPDSPSNTGELFF. The CDR3 coding sequence is TGTGCCAGTACGCCTGACAGCCCCTCGAACACCGGGGAGCTGTTTTTT. The chain couples TRBV19 to TRBJ2-2; TRBD1 might be the D (5 bases). This CDR3 region has 16 residues. Germline V lookup: CDR1 LNHDA, CDR2 SQIVND (reference sequence). Between the trimmed V and J ends, which lost 7 bases and 0 bases, there was a span of 15 bases. Based on the CDR3 plus reference TRBV19 and TRBJ2-2, the full variable domain is DGGITQSPKYLFRKEGQNVTLSCEQNLNHDAMYWYRQDPGQGLRLIYYSQIVNDFQKGDIAEGYSVSREKKESFPLTVTSAQKNPTAFYLCASTPDSPSNTGELFFGEGSRLTVL.

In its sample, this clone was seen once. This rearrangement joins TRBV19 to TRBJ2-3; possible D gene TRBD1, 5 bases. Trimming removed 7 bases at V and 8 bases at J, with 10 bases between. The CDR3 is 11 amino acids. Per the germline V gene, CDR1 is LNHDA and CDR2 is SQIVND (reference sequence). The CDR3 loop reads CASIYQGTQYF. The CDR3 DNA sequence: TGTGCCAGTATTTATCAGGGTACGCAGTATTTT.

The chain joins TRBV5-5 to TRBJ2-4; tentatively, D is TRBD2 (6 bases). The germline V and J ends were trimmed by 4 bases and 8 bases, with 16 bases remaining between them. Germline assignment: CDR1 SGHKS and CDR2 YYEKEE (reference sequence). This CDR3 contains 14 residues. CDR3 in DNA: TGTGCCAGCAGCGGCGTGGGGGGTAGTTACATTCAGTACTTC. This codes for CASSGVGGSYIQYF.

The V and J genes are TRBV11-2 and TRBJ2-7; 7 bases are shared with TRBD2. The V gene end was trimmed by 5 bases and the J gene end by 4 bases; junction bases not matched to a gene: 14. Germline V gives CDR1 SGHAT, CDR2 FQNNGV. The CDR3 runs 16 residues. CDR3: CASSAPTSLQPYEQYF. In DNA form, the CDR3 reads TGTGCCAGCAGCGCCCCGACTAGCCTCCAACCTTACGAGCAGTACTTC. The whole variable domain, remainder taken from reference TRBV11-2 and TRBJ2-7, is EAGVAQSPRYKIIEKRQSVAFWCNPISGHATLYWYQQILGQGPKLLIQFQNNGVVDDSQLPKDRFSAERLKGVDSTLKIQPAKLEDSAVYLCASSAPTSLQPYEQYFGPGTRLTVT.

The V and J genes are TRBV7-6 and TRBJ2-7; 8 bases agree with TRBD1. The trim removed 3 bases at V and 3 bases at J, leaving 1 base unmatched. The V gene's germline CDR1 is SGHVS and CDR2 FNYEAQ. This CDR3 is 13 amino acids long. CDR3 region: CASSFGQGYEQYF. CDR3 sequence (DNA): TGTGCCAGCAGCTTTGGACAGGGCTACGAGCAGTACTTC.

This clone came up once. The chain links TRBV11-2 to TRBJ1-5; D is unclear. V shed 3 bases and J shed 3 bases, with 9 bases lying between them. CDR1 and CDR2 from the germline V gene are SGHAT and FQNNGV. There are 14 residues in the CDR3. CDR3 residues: CASSLGGSNQPQHF. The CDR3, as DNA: TGTGCCAGCAGCTTGGGAGGGTCCAATCAGCCCCAGCATTTT.

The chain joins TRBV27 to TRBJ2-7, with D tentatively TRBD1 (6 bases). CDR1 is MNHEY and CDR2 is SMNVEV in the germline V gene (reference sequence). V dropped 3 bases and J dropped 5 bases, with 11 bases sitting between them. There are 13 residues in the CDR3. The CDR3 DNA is TGTGCCAGCAGTTTTCTCAGGGGCAACGAGCAGTACTTC. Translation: CASSFLRGNEQYF.

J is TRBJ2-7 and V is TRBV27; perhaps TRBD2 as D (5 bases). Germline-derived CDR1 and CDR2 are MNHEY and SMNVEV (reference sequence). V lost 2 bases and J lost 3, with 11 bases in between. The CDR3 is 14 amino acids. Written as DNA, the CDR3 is TGTGCCAGCAGTTTAACCGCCCGGGGCTACGAGCAGTACTTC. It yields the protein CASSLTARGYEQYF.

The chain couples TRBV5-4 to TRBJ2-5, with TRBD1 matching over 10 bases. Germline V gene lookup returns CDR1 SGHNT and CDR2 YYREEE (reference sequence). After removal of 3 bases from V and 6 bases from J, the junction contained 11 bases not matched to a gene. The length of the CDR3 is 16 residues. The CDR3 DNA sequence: TGTGCCAGCAGCTCCCGGGGACAGGGGTTCCCCAAGACCCAGTACTTC. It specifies CASSSRGQGFPKTQYF.

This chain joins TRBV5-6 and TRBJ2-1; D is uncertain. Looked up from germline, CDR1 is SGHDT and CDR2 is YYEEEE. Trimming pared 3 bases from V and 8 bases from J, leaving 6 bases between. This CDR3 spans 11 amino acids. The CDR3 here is CASSSGYEQFF. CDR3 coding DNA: TGTGCCAGCAGCTCAGGTTATGAGCAGTTCTTC.

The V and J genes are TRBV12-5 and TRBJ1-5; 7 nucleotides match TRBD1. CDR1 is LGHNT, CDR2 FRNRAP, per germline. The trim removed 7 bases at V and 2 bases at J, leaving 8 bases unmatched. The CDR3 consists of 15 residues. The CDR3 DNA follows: TGTGCTAGTGCCGATGACAGGGAGGGCAATCAGCCCCAGCATTTT. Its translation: CASADDREGNQPQHF.